These T cell receptor beta chains were read from a single sample in a study of blood T cell repertoires in COVID-19. The method was immunoSEQ multiplex PCR; TCRdb's version includes in-frame clones alone and lacks a portion of them. This sample has about 74,000 clones, with roughly 90% found just once. Specimen: peripheral blood. Receptors originate from a human donor in a cohort sampled during active COVID-19. Both conserved end residues are part of each CDR3. The D gene is left open where the match is weak. For some rows the clone size is stated as once, few or many, or as a class when expanded; others skip it.

length | J | D | size | V | DNA | CDR3
15 | TRBJ2-2 | TRBD2 | once | TRBV5-4 | TGTGCCAGCAGCCCGGGGGGGACTAACACCGGGGAGCTGTTTTTT | CASSPGGTNTGELFF
14 | TRBJ1-4 | NA | NA | TRBV24-1 | TGTGCCACCAGTGATTTCGAGGCTAATGAAAAACTGTTTTTT | CATSDFEANEKLFF
14 | TRBJ2-7 | NA | NA | TRBV4-3 | TGCGCCAGCAGCCAAACGACGGGAGCCTACGAGCAGTACTTC | CASSQTTGAYEQYF
18 | TRBJ2-2 | TRBD2 | NA | TRBV4-2 | TGTGCCAGCAGCCGGGACGGGACTAGCGGGAGGGGCACCGGGGAGCTGTTTTTT | CASSRDGTSGRGTGELFF
16 | TRBJ2-2 | TRBD2 | NA | TRBV11-3 | TGTGCCAGCAGCACCCAGGGAGGGCCTAGCACCGGGGAGCTGTTTTTT | CASSTQGGPSTGELFF
15 | TRBJ2-1 | TRBD2 | once | TRBV18 | TGTGCCAGCTCACCCGGGACTAGCGGTTACAATGAGCAGTTCTTC | CASSPGTSGYNEQFF
15 | TRBJ2-1 | TRBD1 | NA | TRBV11-3 | TGTGCCAGCAGTTCGGCAGGGGGCGCGGGCAATGAGCAGTTCTTC | CASSSAGGAGNEQFF
16 | TRBJ2-1 | NA | NA | TRBV9 | TGTGCCAGCAGCGTAGCTTGGGGCAGAACCTACAATGAGCAGTTCTTC | CASSVAWGRTYNEQFF
14 | TRBJ1-2 | TRBD1 | NA | TRBV4-2 | TGTGCCAGCAGCCAAAACAGGGGGCGTTGGGGCTACACCTTC | CASSQNRGRWGYTF
16 | TRBJ1-4 | TRBD1 | NA | TRBV10-3 | TGTGCCATCAGTGACCACGGCCGGGACAGGGGTGAAAAACTGTTTTTT | CAISDHGRDRGEKLFF
15 | TRBJ1-1 | TRBD1 | once | TRBV4-1 | TGCGCCAGCAGCCAAGGACAGGGGGCGAACACTGAAGCTTTCTTT | CASSQGQGANTEAFF
15 | TRBJ2-2 | TRBD2 | NA | TRBV6-4 | TGTGCCAGCAGCCAACTAGCGGGAGCAGGCGGGGAGCTGTTTTTT | CASSQLAGAGGELFF
15 | TRBJ1-2 | TRBD1 | NA | TRBV6-2/TRBV6-3 | TGTGCCAGCGGTTCATGGACAGGGTCTAACTATGGCTACACCTTC | CASGSWTGSNYGYTF
16 | TRBJ1-1 | TRBD1 | NA | TRBV28 | TGTGCCAGCAGTTCACCCGGGACAGGGGGCATCACTGAAGCTTTCTTT | CASSSPGTGGITEAFF
21 | TRBJ2-3 | TRBD2 | once | TRBV12-5 | TGTGCTAGTGGTTTGGTACGCGGGGAGGGAGGGAGGACATCGGTAGGAGATACGCAGTATTTT | CASGLVRGEGGRTSVGDTQYF
16 | TRBJ2-3 | NA | NA | TRBV7-3 | TGTGCCAGCAGCTTACTAGGCGGCCCAAGCACAGATACGCAGTATTTT | CASSLLGGPSTDTQYF
18 | TRBJ2-3 | TRBD2 | NA | TRBV5-1 | TGCGCCAGCAGCTTGGTAACTCGACTAGCGGGGTTCACAGATACGCAGTATTTT | CASSLVTRLAGFTDTQYF
17 | TRBJ1-5 | NA | NA | TRBV21-1 | TGTGCCAGCAGCAAAGCTTGGGAGGGTTATAGCAATCAGCCCCAGCATTTT | CASSKAWEGYSNQPQHF
14 | TRBJ2-7 | NA | once | TRBV25-1 | TGTGCCAGCAGAAGACAAGGTAGCTCCTACGAGCAGTACTTC | CASRRQGSSYEQYF
11 | TRBJ2-7 | NA | NA | TRBV2 | TGTGCCAGCGGTACCGAGAGTATACGCTACTTC | CASGTESIRYF
17 | TRBJ2-1 | TRBD2 | NA | TRBV28 | TGTGCCAGCAGTACCGGACTAGCGGGAGTTTCCTACAATGAGCAGTTCTTC | CASSTGLAGVSYNEQFF
14 | TRBJ1-1 | NA | medium-sized | TRBV7-9 | TGTGCCAGCAGCTTATCGGGGGGGAACACTGAAGCTTTCTTT | CASSLSGGNTEAFF
15 | TRBJ2-5 | NA | NA | TRBV11-1 | TGTGCCAGCAGCGTGGGGGGAAGGGGCCAAGAGACCCAGTACTTC | CASSVGGRGQETQYF
13 | TRBJ2-5 | NA | NA | TRBV2 | TGTGCCAGCGCCCGGGACAACCAAGAGACCCAGTACTTC | CASARDNQETQYF
15 | TRBJ2-2 | TRBD2 | NA | TRBV19 | TGTGCCAGTAGCCCAGGGACTAGCGGGTACGGGGAGCTGTTTTTT | CASSPGTSGYGELFF
11 | TRBJ2-3 | TRBD2 | NA | TRBV11-2 | TGTGCCAGCGTCGGGGGGGATACGCAGTATTTT | CASVGGDTQYF
16 | TRBJ2-1 | NA | NA | TRBV28 | TGTGCCAGCAGCCCGCGTGGGGGCCTTACTTACAATGAGCAGTTCTTC | CASSPRGGLTYNEQFF
23 | TRBJ1-3 | NA | once | TRBV21-1 | TGTGCCAGCAGCAAATCGAACTCCCCCCGGGACAGGGGGCCACGGACCTCTGGAAACACCATATATTTT | CASSKSNSPRDRGPRTSGNTIYF
16 | TRBJ1-3 | TRBD1 | NA | TRBV28 | TGTGCCAGCGGGATCGGGACAGTTAACTCTGGAAACACCATATATTTT | CASGIGTVNSGNTIYF
17 | TRBJ2-1 | TRBD2 | NA | TRBV7-3 | TGTGCCAGCAGCGACGGGACTAGCGGGAGGGCGGTAAATGAGCAGTTCTTC | CASSDGTSGRAVNEQFF
15 | TRBJ1-1 | NA | NA | TRBV4-3 | TGCGCCAGCAGCCTCTCCGGGAGAACGAACACTGAAGCTTTCTTT | CASSLSGRTNTEAFF
16 | TRBJ2-3 | NA | NA | TRBV28 | TGTGCCAGCAGCCCCCTGGGTAGGGGAATCACAGATACGCAGTATTTT | CASSPLGRGITDTQYF
15 | TRBJ1-6 | NA | once | TRBV14 | TGTGCCAGCAGCCAAGAGGGCAGGGAACGGTCACCCCTCCACTTT | CASSQEGRERSPLHF
14 | TRBJ2-7 | TRBD1 | NA | TRBV5-1 | TGCGCCAGCAGCTTGGGGACAGGCCCCTACGAGCAGTACTTC | CASSLGTGPYEQYF
14 | TRBJ2-1 | TRBD1 | NA | TRBV7-9 | TGTGCCAGCAGCAACGGACAGGCTGCCAATGAGCAGTTCTTC | CASSNGQAANEQFF
17 | TRBJ2-1 | NA | NA | TRBV7-9 | TGTGCCAGCAGCTCGCCCCCCACAGGGTTTTCCTACAATGAGCAGTTCTTC | CASSSPPTGFSYNEQFF
14 | TRBJ1-6 | NA | NA | TRBV30 | TGTGCCTGGAGTGTATCCAGGAATAATTCACCCCTCCACTTT | CAWSVSRNNSPLHF
14 | TRBJ2-1 | NA | NA | TRBV4-2 | TGTGCCAGCAGCCAAGAAGCAGGGGTTAATGAGCAGTTCTTC | CASSQEAGVNEQFF
15 | TRBJ1-4 | TRBD1 | few | TRBV15 | TGTGCCACCAGCCCCAGGACAGGGAGGAATGAAAAACTGTTTTTT | CATSPRTGRNEKLFF
15 | TRBJ1-1 | TRBD1 | NA | TRBV7-6 | TGTGCCAGCAGCGCCCGACAGGGAAGAAACACTGAAGCTTTCTTT | CASSARQGRNTEAFF
14 | TRBJ2-7 | TRBD1 | NA | TRBV30 | TGTGCCTGGAGTGTACTCTCAGGGGGCGGCGAGCAGTACTTC | CAWSVLSGGGEQYF
14 | TRBJ1-5 | NA | NA | TRBV6-1 | TGTGCCAGCAGTGAGCATACAGGGAATCAGCCCCAGCATTTT | CASSEHTGNQPQHF
13 | TRBJ2-1 | NA | NA | TRBV6-2/TRBV6-3 | TGTGCCAGCAGTTATGGCCTCAACAATGAGCAGTTCTTC | CASSYGLNNEQFF
14 | TRBJ2-7 | NA | NA | TRBV9 | TGTGCCAGCAGCCCAGTTGGGGGGTCTAACGAGCAGTACTTC | CASSPVGGSNEQYF
15 | TRBJ2-6 | TRBD1 | once | TRBV3-1/TRBV3-2 | TGTGCCAGCAGCCGGGACAGTTCCGGGGCCAACGTCCTGACTTTC | CASSRDSSGANVLTF
13 | TRBJ2-2 | TRBD2 | few | TRBV29-1 | TGCAGCGTTGGGGAGGGAGGCACCGGGGAGCTGTTTTTT | CSVGEGGTGELFF
15 | TRBJ1-6 | TRBD1 | few | TRBV6-5 | TGTGCCAGCGTGGACAGGGGGGCCTATAATTCACCCCTCCACTTT | CASVDRGAYNSPLHF
14 | TRBJ2-7 | TRBD2 | NA | TRBV19 | TGTGCCAGTAGTATAGATGCTAGCGGGAGCGAGCAGTACTTC | CASSIDASGSEQYF
11 | TRBJ1-1 | NA | NA | TRBV29-1 | TGCAGCGCCGCAAGAGGTACTGAAGCTTTCTTT | CSAARGTEAFF
17 | TRBJ2-7 | TRBD1 | once | TRBV7-6 | TGTGCCAGCAGCGGCACAAGGACAGGAATACTGACCTACGAGCAGTACTTC | CASSGTRTGILTYEQYF
13 | TRBJ2-5 | NA | NA | TRBV29-1 | TGCAGCGTTGATATGGAGTTAGGAGAGACCCAGTACTTC | CSVDMELGETQYF
15 | TRBJ2-1 | TRBD1 | NA | TRBV5-4 | TGTGCCAGCACCGAGAGGACAGGGGACTACAATGAGCAGTTCTTC | CASTERTGDYNEQFF
13 | TRBJ1-4 | NA | NA | TRBV28 | TGTGCCAGCGCAGGGCTAGCTAATGAAAAACTGTTTTTT | CASAGLANEKLFF